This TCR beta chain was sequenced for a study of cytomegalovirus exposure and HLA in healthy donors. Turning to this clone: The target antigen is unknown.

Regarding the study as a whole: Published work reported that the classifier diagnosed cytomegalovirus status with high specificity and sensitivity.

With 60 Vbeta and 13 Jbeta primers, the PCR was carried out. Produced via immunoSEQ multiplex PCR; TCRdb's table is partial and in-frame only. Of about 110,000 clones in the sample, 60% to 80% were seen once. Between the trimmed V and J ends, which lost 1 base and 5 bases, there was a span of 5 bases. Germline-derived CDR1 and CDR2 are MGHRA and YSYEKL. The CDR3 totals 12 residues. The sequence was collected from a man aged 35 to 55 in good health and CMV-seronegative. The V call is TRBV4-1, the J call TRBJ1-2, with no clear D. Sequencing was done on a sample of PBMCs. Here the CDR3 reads CASSQGEYGYTF. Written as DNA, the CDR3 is TGCGCCAGCAGCCAAGGAGAGTATGGCTACACCTTC.